This T cell receptor (beta chain) appears in the sequencing data of a study of cytomegalovirus exposure and HLA in healthy donors. Remarks on this clone: What it recognizes is unknown.

PCR involved 60 Vbeta and 13 Jbeta primers. The table came from immunoSEQ multiplex PCR; TCRdb's copy has only in-frame clones and leaves some out. The sample contains roughly 26,000 clones, 70% of which appear only once. Findings of the study overall: V- and J-gene trimming in TCR beta was tied to a missense DCLRE1C variant by an analysis performed later.

V was trimmed by 7 bases and J by 3 bases, leaving 12 bases between them. Per the germline V gene, CDR1 is MDHEN and CDR2 is SYDVKM. CDR3 length equals 13 residues. The chain carries TRBV28 and TRBJ1-1, with D unclear. The sample comprised PBMCs. The origin of this receptor is a woman aged 50 to 60 in good health and CMV-seronegative. This chain's CDR3 is CASIPEGYTEAFF. DNA of the CDR3: TGTGCCAGCATTCCAGAGGGATACACTGAAGCTTTCTTT.